The 29 T cell receptor beta chains reported below all come from one sample, sequenced in a study of T cells in Graves' hyperthyroidism and ophthalmopathy. TCR beta CDR3 sequences were amplified from RNA transcripts. A first-round RT-PCR of the TCR CDR3 used the HTBI primer set. In TCRdb, the multiplex PCR reads were re-called with MiXCR into one record per CDR3 protein. The sample lists 160,000 or so distinct CDR3 sequences, just under 9.5% occurring once. The sequenced sample was blood. The receptors originated from a woman under 30 with Graves' hyperthyroidism that later progressed to Graves' ophthalmopathy.

The gene calls are TRBV4-2 and TRBJ2-1; the D is unclear. Germline CDR1 and CDR2: LGHNA and YNFKEQ. This CDR3 has 15 amino acids. The V gene lost 1 base and the J gene lost 3 bases, with 10 bases spanning the gap. The CDR3 reads CASSQVLALYNEQFF. CDR3 in DNA: TGTGCCAGCAGCCAAGTCTTGGCCCTCTACAATGAGCAGTTCTTC.

This clonotype was detected many times. The chain recombines TRBV20-1 with TRBJ2-3, with 13 bases identical to TRBD2. Unmatched junction bases numbered 13, after V lost 5 bases and J lost 2 bases. Germline CDR1 is DFQATT and CDR2 is SNEGSKA (reference sequence). The CDR3 length is 18 residues. CDR3 nucleotides: TGCAGTGCTGGGGGACTAGCGGGGTGGGGGAGATACACAGATACGCAGTATTTT. It encodes CSAGGLAGWGRYTDTQYF.

This clonotype was detected many times. V is TRBV2 and J is TRBJ1-1; 12 bases line up with TRBD1. The CDR3 length is 17 residues. CDR1 and CDR2 (germline): SNHLY, FYNNEI. V shed 5 bases and J 8 bases; nucleotides not matched to a gene: 15. DNA of the CDR3: TGTGCCAGCAGTCCGGGACAGGGGGCGCGGGGACCTGGGGAAGCTTTCTTT. It encodes CASSPGQGARGPGEAFF.

This clonotype was seen at least ten times. The chain is built from TRBV6-2 or TRBV6-3 and TRBJ1-5; TRBD1 aligns across 11 bases. CDR1 MNHEY and CDR2 SVGEGT come from the germline V gene. The CDR3 totals 15 residues. The junction had 1 base not matched to a gene; V was cut back by 6 bases and J by 0 bases. CDR3 residues: CASRGQGASNQPQHF. The CDR3 DNA sequence: TGTGCCAGCAGAGGACAGGGGGCTAGCAATCAGCCCCAGCATTTT.

The V gene is TRBV4-1, the J gene TRBJ1-3, with D uncertain. Trimming left V 1 base short and J 0 bases short, with 7 bases between. Germline assignment: CDR1 MGHRA and CDR2 YSYEKL. The CDR3 has 15 amino acids. DNA for the CDR3: TGCGCCAGCAGCCAAGGGCCTAGCTCTGGAAACACCATATATTTT. It is translated as CASSQGPSSGNTIYF.

This clonotype was detected a few times. This chain connects TRBV19 to TRBJ1-1, with 7 bases identical to TRBD1. V lost 6 bases and J lost 4; bases outside the gene matches: 5. CDR1 and CDR2 (germline): LNHDA, SQIVND (reference sequence). This CDR3 contains 13 residues. CDR3 sequence (DNA): TGTGCCAGTAGAAATACAGGGGTCACTGAAGCTTTCTTT. It specifies CASRNTGVTEAFF.

This clonotype was observed at least ten times. The J gene is TRBJ2-5, the V gene TRBV20-1, with a tentative D call TRBD1 (6 bases). The V and J ends lost 5 bases and 1 base respectively, with 11 bases between them. This CDR3 is 13 amino acids long. Per germline, CDR1 DFQATT and CDR2 SNEGSKA (reference sequence). Here the CDR3 reads CSASRTAQETQYF. The CDR3 DNA follows: TGCAGTGCTTCCCGGACAGCCCAAGAGACCCAGTACTTC.

This clonotype was recorded at least ten times. The V call is TRBV20-1, the J call TRBJ2-7; tentative D call: TRBD1 (5 bases). The V gene lost 0 bases and the J gene lost 0 bases, with 12 bases spanning the gap. The CDR3 covers 15 residues. Germline V lookup: CDR1 DFQATT, CDR2 SNEGSKA (reference sequence). CDR3 sequence reads: CSARDSRVSSYEQYF. The DNA of the CDR3 is TGCAGTGCTAGAGATTCCAGGGTTAGCTCCTACGAGCAGTACTTC.

This clonotype appeared many times. CDR3 bases: TGTGCCAGCTCACCACCAGGAGGGACAAGCACAGATACGCAGTATTTT. This encodes CASSPPGGTSTDTQYF. The chain carries TRBV18 and TRBJ2-3; the D gene could be TRBD1 or TRBD2 (6 bases each). Trimming shortened V by 0 bases and J by 0 bases, and 10 bases separated the two germline ends. The CDR3 spans 16 residues. From germline, CDR1 is KGHSH and CDR2 LQKENI.

The chain recombines TRBV20-1 with TRBJ2-1, with 12 bases that match TRBD2. This CDR3 is built from 19 residues. Looked up from germline, CDR1 is DFQATT and CDR2 is SNEGSKA (reference sequence). V gave up 2 bases and J gave up 0 bases; unmatched junction bases: 11. For the CDR3, the DNA is TGCAGTGCTAGACGCCTTCTAGCGGGGGGGTTTTCCTCCTACAATGAGCAGTTCTTC. Its translation is CSARRLLAGGFSSYNEQFF.

This clonotype was detected many times. V usage is TRBV7-2 and J usage is TRBJ2-3; D unresolved. Germline CDR1 SGHTA, CDR2 FQGNSA. V was shortened by 6 bases and J by 6 bases, with 7 bases between the two germline ends. This CDR3 comprises 11 residues. DNA for the CDR3: TGTGCCAGCAGTAAAGGGGATACGCAGTATTTT. Translation: CASSKGDTQYF.

This clonotype was seen ten or more times. The J gene is TRBJ2-7, the V gene TRBV10-3; 8 nucleotides match TRBD1. Trimming at V came to 3 bases and at J to 2 bases, leaving 3 bases not matched to a gene. Germline-derived CDR1 and CDR2 are ENHRY and SYGVKD. The CDR3 contains 14 residues. The CDR3 region has the DNA TGTGCCATCAGTGATAAACAGGGGGCCTACGAGCAGTACTTC. It specifies CAISDKQGAYEQYF.

This clonotype was recorded a few times. This chain joins TRBV9 and TRBJ1-3; D is undetermined. Per germline, CDR1 SGDLS and CDR2 YYNGEE. Trimming cost V 0 bases and J 1 base, with 8 bases left between them. The CDR3 has 15 amino acids. CDR3 coding DNA: TGTGCCAGCAGCGTAGGTGAGGAATCTGGAAACACCATATATTTT. It translates to CASSVGEESGNTIYF.

Turning to this clonotype: This clone may be a read error of a much larger clone one base away. The V and J genes are TRBV7-2 and TRBJ1-1, with 7 nucleotides matching TRBD1. The CDR3 contains 15 residues. J lost 0 bases, V lost 5 bases, and 6 bases had no gene match. Looked up from germline, CDR1 is SGHTA and CDR2 is FQGNSA. As DNA, the CDR3 is TGTACCAGCAGCCGGAGGGGACAGTTGAACACTGAAGCTTTCTTT. It encodes CTSSRRGQLNTEAFF.

This chain links TRBV27 with TRBJ2-5; D possibly matches TRBD1 or TRBD2 (5 bases each). The CDR3 extends over 15 amino acids. Germline CDR1 is MNHEY and CDR2 is SMNVEV (reference sequence). Trimming pared 3 bases from V and 5 bases from J, leaving 16 bases between. The CDR3, as DNA: TGTGCCAGCAGTTTGGTTGGTGAGGGGCTGGAGACCCAGTACTTC. Encoded protein: CASSLVGEGLETQYF.

There are many counts of this clonotype. The chain couples TRBV28 to TRBJ2-7; D is undetermined. Germline values: CDR1 MDHEN, CDR2 SYDVKM. V dropped 6 bases and J dropped 4 bases, with 4 bases sitting between them. CDR3 length: 10 residues. CDR3 in DNA: TGTGCCAGCAGCGGGTACGAGCAGTACTTC. It specifies CASSGYEQYF.

This clonotype was observed at least ten times. The chain is built from TRBV20-1 and TRBJ2-2; D is possibly TRBD2 (6 bases). CDR1 and CDR2 (germline): DFQATT, SNEGSKA (reference sequence). With 6 bases removed from V and 1 base from J, the gap between germline ends came to 9 bases. This CDR3 region has 13 residues. CDR3 region: CSARGLNTGELFF. The CDR3 nucleotides are TGCAGTGCACGGGGACTGAACACCGGGGAGCTGTTTTTT.

This clonotype was detected ten times or more. This sequence joins TRBV10-2 and TRBJ1-5; perhaps TRBD1 as D (5 bases). CDR1 WSHSY and CDR2 SAAADI come from the germline V gene. V shed 0 bases and J shed 4 bases, with 10 bases lying between them. CDR3 length equals 15 residues. The CDR3 DNA is TGCGCCAGCAGTGAGTCGCTGGACATAAATCAGCCCCAGCATTTT. As protein: CASSESLDINQPQHF.

This clonotype has a single count. This chain uses TRBV5-4 with TRBJ2-3; 8 positions match TRBD2. In germline, CDR1 is SGHNT, CDR2 YYREEE (reference sequence). The CDR3 extends over 16 amino acids. Unmatched junction bases numbered 6, after V lost 3 bases and J lost 0 bases. CDR3 residues: CASSWYSGISTDTQYF. In nucleotides, the CDR3 is TGTGCCAGCAGCTGGTATAGCGGGATTAGCACAGATACGCAGTATTTT.

The chain uses TRBV4-1 and TRBJ2-2; 13 bases are a match to TRBD2. This CDR3 contains 19 residues. With V trimmed by 1 base and J by 4 bases, 9 bases remained unmatched. The germline gives CDR1 MGHRA, CDR2 YSYEKL. CDR3 in DNA: TGCGCCAGCAGCCAAGTCCTGGTTAGGACTAGCGGGGGCACCGGGGAGCTGTTTTTT. Its translation: CASSQVLVRTSGGTGELFF.

This clonotype was seen repeatedly, ten times or more. The chain combines TRBV30 with TRBJ2-1, with D maybe TRBD2 (5 bases). Trimming shortened V by 2 bases and J by 3 bases, and 11 bases separated the two germline ends. The CDR3 covers 14 residues. Germline-derived CDR1 and CDR2 are GTSNPN and SVGIG (reference sequence). The CDR3, as DNA: TGTGCCTGGAGTATTCCTAGCTACTACAATGAGCAGTTCTTC. Its translation: CAWSIPSYYNEQFF.

In this sample, this clonotype turned up a few times. The chain recombines TRBV19 with TRBJ1-3; tentative D call: TRBD1 (6 bases). V was pared by 5 bases and J by 1 base, with 18 bases between. This CDR3 region has 17 residues. Germline-derived CDR1 and CDR2 are LNHDA and SQIVND (reference sequence). This CDR3 reads CASSHLQAGASGNTIYF. CDR3 sequence (DNA): TGTGCCAGTAGTCACCTCCAAGCGGGGGCGTCTGGAAACACCATATATTTT.

This clonotype was seen repeatedly, ten times or more. The V and J genes are TRBV5-1 and TRBJ1-1; 9 nucleotides align to TRBD1. V lost 4 bases, J lost 5 bases, and 9 bases stayed unmatched. Germline CDR1 and CDR2: SGHRS and YFSETQ. The CDR3 extends over 15 amino acids. The CDR3, as DNA: TGCGCCAGCAGCGTACAGGGGGCGCGGGGGACTGAAGCTTTCTTT. Its translation is CASSVQGARGTEAFF.

This clonotype was found many times. The chain links TRBV6-1 to TRBJ2-7, with a tentative D call TRBD1 (5 bases). CDR1 is MNHNS, CDR2 SASEGT, per germline. V was shortened by 5 bases and J by 3 bases, with 14 bases between the two germline ends. This CDR3 comprises 14 residues. The CDR3 sequence is CASSLKGHLYEQYF. CDR3 nucleotide sequence: TGTGCCAGCAGTTTAAAGGGGCACCTCTACGAGCAGTACTTC.

This clonotype was recorded many times. This chain connects TRBV28 to TRBJ1-5; perhaps TRBD1 as D (5 bases). The CDR3 is 13 amino acids. Germline loops: CDR1 MDHEN, CDR2 SYDVKM. The CDR3 sequence is CGSRTGEVQPQHF. DNA of the CDR3: TGTGGGAGTCGGACGGGGGAGGTTCAGCCCCAGCATTTT.

This clonotype was counted many times. The chain joins TRBV12-3 or TRBV12-4 to TRBJ1-4; 9 nucleotides align to TRBD1. The V and J ends lost 1 base and 11 bases, in that order; junction bases with no gene match: 8. The CDR3 covers 15 residues. CDR3 protein: CASSLGGTGMGKLFF. CDR3 bases: TGTGCCAGCAGTTTAGGTGGGACAGGGATGGGGAAACTGTTTTTT.

This clonotype was seen ten or more times. The chain joins TRBV7-9 to TRBJ1-4; TRBD1 is a possible D gene (5 bases). Germline V gene sequence: CDR1 SEHNR, CDR2 FQNEAQ (reference sequence). This CDR3 has 13 amino acids. Trimming stripped 1 base from V and 8 bases from J, with 8 bases between. The CDR3 loop reads CASSLVGAEKLFF. CDR3 in DNA: TGTGCCAGCAGCTTAGTAGGGGCCGAAAAACTGTTTTTT. The whole variable domain, remainder taken from reference TRBV7-9 and TRBJ1-4, is DTGVSQNPRHKITKRGQNVTFRCDPISEHNRLYWYRQTLGQGPEFLTYFQNEAQLEKSRLLSDRFSAERPKGSFSTLEIQRTEQGDSAMYLCASSLVGAEKLFFGSGTQLSVL.

This clonotype was recorded many times. The genes are TRBV20-1 and TRBJ1-5; D gene ambiguous. V lost 3 bases to trimming and J lost 4 bases, with 13 bases between them. This CDR3 contains 14 residues. The germline V gene encodes CDR1 DFQATT and CDR2 SNEGSKA (reference sequence). The CDR3 nucleotides are TGCAGTGCTAGGGTTCCGATCGGGAATCAGCCCCAGCATTTT. Translated: CSARVPIGNQPQHF.

On this clonotype itself: The junction shows a germline mismatch at one end, possibly a read error. The genes are TRBV28 and TRBJ2-6, with a tentative D call TRBD1 (5 bases). Per germline, CDR1 MDHEN and CDR2 SYDVKM. The CDR3 is 13 residues long. CDR3 DNA: TGTGCCAGCAGTTTAACCCGACTCGACAGTCCTAATTTC. Translating gives CASSLTRLDSPNF. The whole variable domain, remainder taken from reference TRBV28 and TRBJ2-6, is DVKVTQSSRYLVKRTGEKVFLECVQDMDHENMFWYRQDPGLGLRLIYFSYDVKMKEKGDIPEGYSVSREKKERFSLILESASTNQTSMYLCASSLTRLDSPNFGAGSRLTVL.